The text below deals with one T cell receptor beta chain. These data are taken from a study of blood T cell repertoires in COVID-19. On the study more broadly: Some COVID-19 samples were acute and others convalescent; all came from the United States, Italy and Spain. PBMCs, B-cell-depleted T cells, or T cells provided the cDNA or gDNA that made up the material.

Original handling: Quantification of nucleated cells was approximated via reference gene primer amplification. Produced via immunoSEQ multiplex PCR; TCRdb's table is partial and in-frame only. The V and J calls and clone size are taken from that table; D and trimming were inferred from the DNA. The repertoire includes about 260,000 clones, 86% of them detected once, and around 10% sits in the top ten. Trimming cost V 3 bases and J 2 bases, with 11 bases left between them. The CDR3 loop spans 15 amino acids. The germline CDR1 and CDR2 sequences are LNHDA and SQIVND (reference sequence). V and J are TRBV19 and TRBJ1-5, with D tentatively TRBD1 (5 bases). This receptor was taken from a man in his forties who had recovered from COVID-19. Sequencing was carried out using peripheral blood. In DNA form, the CDR3 reads TGTGCCAGTAGTATCGCACTACAGGGCAATCAGCCCCAGCATTTT. Translating it yields CASSIALQGNQPQHF.